Each of the 15 T cell receptor beta chains below was sequenced from the same sample in a study of blood T cell repertoires in COVID-19. Repertoires were generated with immunoSEQ multiplex PCR, while TCRdb's copy carries only in-frame clones and drops some. The data contain 95,000 to 120,000 clones, less than 85% of them seen just once; the ten biggest clones take up 10% to 15%. Sequencing used peripheral blood. These receptors came from a human donor in a cohort sampled during active COVID-19.

The chain's CDR3 is CASSRGQDSGANVLTF. The CDR3 DNA follows: TGCGCCAGCAGCCGGGGGCAGGACTCTGGGGCCAACGTCCTGACTTTC. The chain employs TRBV4-1 and TRBJ2-6; a possible D gene is TRBD1 (6 bases). V gave up 4 bases and J gave up 0 bases, with 10 bases separating them. The germline V gene has CDR1 MGHRA and CDR2 YSYEKL. The CDR3 runs to 16 residues.

The chain employs TRBV27 and TRBJ1-2, with 7 bases matching TRBD1. The CDR3 spans 16 residues. V lost 5 bases and J lost 0; bases outside the gene matches: 9. CDR1 and CDR2 from the germline V gene are MNHEY and SMNVEV (reference sequence). The CDR3 is CASSPIGTVPNYGYTF. In nucleotides, the CDR3 is TGTGCCAGCAGTCCTATAGGGACAGTACCTAACTATGGCTACACCTTC.

The CDR3 loop is CASSLWTGGTGELFF. CDR3 DNA: TGTGCCAGCAGCTTATGGACAGGGGGCACCGGGGAGCTGTTTTTT. This chain links TRBV7-2 with TRBJ2-2, with 10 positions matching TRBD1. Germline V gene lookup returns CDR1 SGHTA and CDR2 FQGNSA. This CDR3 comprises 15 residues. J was trimmed by 4 bases and V by 2 bases; bases with no gene match: 1.

This chain joins TRBV7-2 and TRBJ2-7, with D unclear. The CDR3 is 13 amino acids. Trimming stripped 2 bases from V and 1 base from J, with 6 bases between. CDR1 is SGHTA, CDR2 FQGNSA, per germline. CDR3 residues: CASSLSWSYEQYF. The CDR3 coding sequence is TGTGCCAGCAGCTTAAGCTGGTCCTACGAGCAGTACTTC.

The chain links TRBV19 to TRBJ2-4; D is perhaps TRBD2 (6 bases). CDR1 is LNHDA and CDR2 is SQIVND in the germline V gene (reference sequence). V lost 5 bases and J lost 5, with 10 bases in between. The length of the CDR3 is 13 residues. Here the CDR3 DNA reads TGTGCCAGTAGTTCGGTAGCGGAAAACATTCAGTACTTC. Protein sequence: CASSSVAENIQYF.

V gene TRBV19 combines with J gene TRBJ2-7; D is perhaps TRBD1 (6 bases). The CDR3 runs 15 residues. Between the trimmed V and J ends, which lost 5 bases and 0 bases, there was a span of 14 bases. Germline V gives CDR1 LNHDA, CDR2 SQIVND (reference sequence). The CDR3 region has the DNA TGTGCCAGTAGTCCTGGAACAGGGCCCTCCTACGAGCAGTACTTC. Amino acid sequence: CASSPGTGPSYEQYF.

This chain uses TRBV6-6 with TRBJ1-1, with 11 bases that match TRBD1. The junction had 13 bases not matched to a gene; V was cut back by 8 bases and J by 2 bases. Germline CDR1 and CDR2: MNHNY and SVGAGI (reference sequence). CDR3 length: 17 amino acids. Written as DNA, the CDR3 is TGTGCCAGCGGTCACCGGGACAGGGGGTACTCAAACACTGAAGCTTTCTTT. This codes for CASGHRDRGYSNTEAFF.

The gene calls are TRBV6-2 or TRBV6-3 and TRBJ2-3; 8 bases are shared with TRBD2. The CDR3 is made up of 16 amino acids. V lost 5 bases to trimming and J lost 3 bases; unmatched junction nucleotides: 10. CDR1 MNHEY and CDR2 SVGEGT come from the germline V gene. As DNA, the CDR3 is TGTGCCAGCAGTCCGGGGGGGATCTTAGTGACAGATACGCAGTATTTT. This encodes CASSPGGILVTDTQYF.

This chain uses TRBV9 with TRBJ2-3; 8 bases match TRBD2. Germline V lookup: CDR1 SGDLS, CDR2 YYNGEE. CDR3 length equals 17 residues. J lost 5 bases, V lost 5 bases, and 16 bases had no gene match. CDR3 in DNA: TGTGCCAGCAGTGTCGTAGGCGGGGGGAGGATTGGAGATACGCAGTATTTT. Translating gives CASSVVGGGRIGDTQYF. The full variable domain, rest sourced from reference TRBV9 and TRBJ2-3, is DSGVTQTPKHLITATGQRVTLRCSPRSGDLSVYWYQQSLDQGLQFLIQYYNGEERAKGNILERFSAQQFPDLHSELNLSSLELGDSALYFCASSVVGGGRIGDTQYFGPGTRLTVL.

Here the CDR3 reads CASSLQGHPYGYTF. CDR3 bases: TGTGCCAGCAGTCTACAGGGGCACCCCTATGGCTACACCTTC. The chain joins TRBV28 to TRBJ1-2; TRBD1 agrees at 7 bases. The CDR3 is 14 amino acids. The V and J ends lost 5 bases and 4 bases, in that order; junction bases with no gene match: 7. CDR1 and CDR2 from the germline V gene are MDHEN and SYDVKM.

The chain links TRBV30 to TRBJ1-1; possible D gene TRBD1, 5 bases. CDR1 GTSNPN and CDR2 SVGIG come from the germline V gene (reference sequence). V shed 3 bases and J shed 2 bases, with 10 bases lying between them. The CDR3 covers 13 residues. The CDR3: CAWRLTANTEAFF. The CDR3 DNA reads as TGTGCCTGGAGATTGACAGCAAACACTGAAGCTTTCTTT.

The sample holds one count of this clone. The J gene is TRBJ2-6, the V gene TRBV3-1 (or the pseudogene TRBV3-2); TRBD1 agrees at 10 bases. The CDR3 is 17 residues long. With V trimmed by 4 bases and J by 0 bases, 3 bases remained unmatched. Germline CDR1 is LGHDT and CDR2 is YNNKEL (reference sequence). Here the CDR3 DNA reads TGTGCCAGCAGCCGACGGGACAGGGGCTCTGGGGCCAACGTCCTGACTTTC. This sequence encodes CASSRRDRGSGANVLTF.

The sample holds a few counts of this clone. This chain joins TRBV19 and TRBJ1-5, with 8 bases identical to TRBD1. CDR3 length: 14 residues. With V trimmed by 7 bases and J by 2 bases, 4 bases remained unmatched. CDR1 and CDR2 (germline): LNHDA, SQIVND (reference sequence). The CDR3 nucleotides read TGTGCCAGTAAGGACAGGGTGGGCAATCAGCCCCAGCATTTT. Protein: CASKDRVGNQPQHF.

The chain links TRBV4-3 to TRBJ2-1; D is undetermined. V was cut by 0 bases and J by 3 bases, with 18 bases left in between. The CDR3 has 18 residues. Looked up from germline, CDR1 is LGHNA and CDR2 is YSLEER. The CDR3 loop is CASSQDNDGDRVYNEQFF. The CDR3 DNA sequence: TGCGCCAGCAGCCAAGATAACGACGGAGACCGGGTCTACAATGAGCAGTTCTTC.

Written as DNA, the CDR3 is TGTGCCAGCAGTTACAACGAGAGGATCGAGACGCAGTATTTT. It yields the protein CASSYNERIETQYF. The V gene is TRBV6-5, the J gene TRBJ2-3; unclear D gene. Trimming left V 2 bases short and J 9 bases short, with 15 bases between. Looked up from germline, CDR1 is MNHEY and CDR2 is SVGAGI. CDR3 length: 14 residues.